Listed here are 29 T cell receptor beta chains from one sample, sequenced in a study of early stage breast cancer tumors. Profiled with immunoSEQ multiplex PCR; TCRdb holds only in-frame clones, not every one. Of about 36,000 clones listed, over 65% are singletons. Source material: blood. The receptor source for this set is a person aged 55-75 years with breast cancer.

The rearrangement joins TRBV10-3 to TRBJ2-3; the match to TRBD1 covers 7 bases. Germline-derived CDR1 and CDR2 are ENHRY and SYGVKD. The CDR3 spans 14 residues. With V trimmed by 7 bases and J by 2 bases, 6 bases remained unmatched. The CDR3 reads CAIKKGTATDTQYF. The CDR3 region has the DNA TGTGCCATCAAAAAGGGGACAGCCACAGATACGCAGTATTTT.

The chain has TRBV28 and TRBJ2-7, with 11 positions matching TRBD1. The CDR3 extends over 15 amino acids. Trimming took 4 bases from V and 3 from J; bases not matched to a gene: 5. Germline-derived CDR1 and CDR2 are MDHEN and SYDVKM. The CDR3 sequence: CASSSTGTGGYEQYF. The DNA for the CDR3 is TGTGCCAGCAGTTCGACCGGGACAGGGGGCTACGAGCAGTACTTC.

This chain uses TRBV7-2 with TRBJ2-2; no firm D call. Between the trimmed V and J ends, which lost 4 bases and 0 bases, there was a span of 15 bases. This CDR3 comprises 17 residues. Germline CDR1 is SGHTA and CDR2 is FQGNSA. This CDR3 is CASSSTRTKANTGELFF. The CDR3 DNA reads TGTGCCAGCAGCTCAACACGGACGAAGGCGAACACCGGGGAGCTGTTTTTT.

The sample holds one count of this clone. J is TRBJ2-7 and V is TRBV4-2, with 9 bases aligning to TRBD1. The germline V gene has CDR1 LGHNA and CDR2 YNFKEQ. The CDR3 is 18 amino acids. Germline trimming cut 0 bases from V and 2 bases from J; bases unmatched to any gene: 11. CDR3 protein: CASSQDRPQGTGTYEQYF. DNA of the CDR3: TGTGCCAGCAGCCAAGATAGGCCCCAAGGGACAGGGACCTACGAGCAGTACTTC.

V and J are TRBV5-4 and TRBJ1-4, with 9 bases matching TRBD1. This CDR3 is built from 17 residues. The V gene end was trimmed by 4 bases and the J gene end by 5 bases; junction bases not matched to a gene: 12. CDR1 and CDR2 (germline): SGHNT, YYREEE (reference sequence). The CDR3 DNA follows: TGTGCCAGCAGCCCCGGAGGGGCCGGGACAGGGAATGAAAAACTGTTTTTT. Encoded protein: CASSPGGAGTGNEKLFF.

V and J are TRBV6-5 and TRBJ1-5; 10 bases are a match to TRBD1. The CDR3 totals 14 residues. Trimming at V came to 11 bases and at J to 3 bases, leaving 7 bases not matched to a gene. Per germline, CDR1 MNHEY and CDR2 SVGAGI. CDR3 sequence reads: CAAGTGDANQPQHF. In DNA form, the CDR3 reads TGTGCCGCAGGGACAGGGGACGCCAATCAGCCCCAGCATTTT.

The rearrangement uses TRBV6-1 and TRBJ2-7; tentatively, D is TRBD1 or TRBD2 (7 bases each). Trimming removed 7 bases at V and 2 bases at J, with 18 bases between. The CDR3 spans 15 residues. Germline assignment: CDR1 MNHNS and CDR2 SASEGT. The CDR3 here is CASNLFRGGTYEQYF. The DNA for the CDR3 is TGTGCCAGCAACCTATTCAGGGGGGGAACCTACGAGCAGTACTTC.

This clone was detected a few times. The gene calls are TRBV15 and TRBJ2-7; 7 bases are shared with TRBD1. J gave up 0 bases and V 4 bases, and 12 bases lay outside the gene matches. In germline, CDR1 is LNHNV, CDR2 YYDKDF (reference sequence). The CDR3 covers 17 residues. As DNA, the CDR3 is TGTGCCACCAGCAACCGACAGGGCAGATCTCCCTCCTACGAGCAGTACTTC. It is translated as CATSNRQGRSPSYEQYF.

CDR3 DNA: TGTGCCAGCAGCCAATCCGCGGGAGGGCCGGAAAATGAGCAGTTCTTC. Amino acid sequence: CASSQSAGGPENEQFF. The chain employs TRBV4-2 and TRBJ2-1; 9 nucleotides line up with TRBD2. The CDR3 contains 16 residues. V was clipped by 2 bases and J by 7 bases; unmatched bases: 9. Looked up from germline, CDR1 is LGHNA and CDR2 is YNFKEQ.

The J gene is TRBJ1-1, the V gene TRBV5-4; TRBD1 is a possible D gene (5 bases). The CDR3 length is 13 residues. CDR1 and CDR2 from the germline V gene are SGHNT and YYREEE (reference sequence). V lost 2 bases to trimming and J lost 6 bases, with 11 bases between them. This CDR3 is CASSFIGDAEAFF. The CDR3 coding sequence is TGTGCCAGCAGCTTTATCGGGGACGCTGAAGCTTTCTTT.

A few counts support this clone. The chain employs TRBV7-9 and TRBJ2-2; D is undetermined. This CDR3 has 15 residues. The V gene lost 3 bases and the J gene lost 4 bases, with 12 bases spanning the gap. CDR1 is SEHNR, CDR2 FQNEAQ, per germline (reference sequence). The CDR3 DNA reads as TGTGCCAGCAGCTTCATGAAATCAGCCACCGGGGAGCTGTTTTTT. It codes for CASSFMKSATGELFF.

The chain links TRBV19 to TRBJ1-2; 10 bases align to TRBD1. Trimming removed 8 bases from V and 3 bases from J; junction bases left unmatched: 9. Germline V lookup: CDR1 LNHDA, CDR2 SQIVND (reference sequence). The CDR3 consists of 15 residues. The CDR3 nucleotides are TGTGCCAGTGGAATTCCGGGACAGGGGTACTATGGCTACACCTTC. Protein sequence: CASGIPGQGYYGYTF.

CDR3 region: CASSASKTSGRAVGETQYF. CDR3 DNA: TGTGCCAGCAGCGCCTCCAAGACTAGCGGGAGGGCCGTGGGGGAGACCCAGTACTTC. The chain joins TRBV9 to TRBJ2-5; TRBD2 matches at 14 bases. Germline values: CDR1 SGDLS, CDR2 YYNGEE. This CDR3 has 19 amino acids. V shed 3 bases and J 5 bases; nucleotides not matched to a gene: 15.

The chain has TRBV11-3 and TRBJ2-2, with D possibly called TRBD1 or TRBD2 (6 bases each). CDR1 is SGHNT, CDR2 YENEEA, per germline. V lost 4 bases and J lost 2, with 14 bases in between. This CDR3 comprises 16 residues. The DNA of the CDR3 is TGTGCCAGCAGCTCCCGAACAGGGACTAACACCGGGGAGCTGTTTTTT. It specifies CASSSRTGTNTGELFF.

This clone was picked up a small number of times. This chain connects TRBV6-1 to TRBJ1-5; possibly TRBD1 for D (5 bases). Germline CDR1 is MNHNS and CDR2 is SASEGT. Trimming took off 7 bases at V and 2 bases at J, with 9 bases between the two ends. The CDR3 length is 13 residues. The chain's CDR3 is CASIATGNQPQHF. CDR3 DNA: TGTGCCAGCATCGCGACAGGCAATCAGCCCCAGCATTTT.

The chain couples TRBV5-6 to TRBJ2-1, with TRBD2 matching over 11 bases. Germline loops: CDR1 SGHDT, CDR2 YYEEEE. The CDR3 length is 15 residues. Germline trimming cut 4 bases from V and 7 bases from J; bases unmatched to any gene: 7. As DNA, the CDR3 is TGTGCCAGCAGCAATAGCGGGAGGGCCCGGAATGAGCAGTTCTTC. Protein product: CASSNSGRARNEQFF.

The CDR3 DNA follows: TGTGCCAGCAGCGTAACCCCAACGGACAGGATACGGACTGAAGCTTTCTTT. Protein product: CASSVTPTDRIRTEAFF. The genes are TRBV9 and TRBJ1-1; 7 bases agree with TRBD1. In germline, CDR1 is SGDLS, CDR2 YYNGEE. V was clipped by 1 base and J by 5 bases; unmatched bases: 14. CDR3 size: 17 residues.

This clone has only one observation. J is TRBJ2-5 and V is TRBV18, with TRBD2 matching over 11 bases. The trim removed 0 bases at V and 5 bases at J, leaving 8 bases unmatched. Germline V lookup: CDR1 KGHSH, CDR2 LQKENI. CDR3 length: 17 amino acids. CDR3 residues: CASSPPKTSGNRETQYF. DNA of the CDR3: TGTGCCAGCTCACCACCGAAGACTAGCGGGAATCGGGAGACCCAGTACTTC.

The chain is built from TRBV15 and TRBJ2-5; a weak D match, TRBD1 (5 bases). Per germline, CDR1 LNHNV and CDR2 YYDKDF (reference sequence). The V end was cut by 5 bases, the J end by 7 bases, with 11 bases between. This CDR3 contains 12 residues. The CDR3 region is CATSGRDGTQYF. In nucleotides, the CDR3 is TGTGCCACCAGCGGCAGGGATGGGACCCAGTACTTC.

The V call is TRBV2, the J call TRBJ2-7; 13 bases match TRBD2. The junction had 5 bases not matched to a gene; V was cut back by 4 bases and J by 2 bases. This CDR3 has 16 residues. Germline V gene lookup returns CDR1 SNHLY and CDR2 FYNNEI. CDR3 region: CASSGTSGGLPYEQYF. DNA for the CDR3: TGTGCCAGCAGTGGGACTAGCGGGGGCCTTCCCTACGAGCAGTACTTC.

The chain combines TRBV9 with TRBJ2-5; 8 nucleotides agree with TRBD1. Trimming cost V 4 bases and J 2 bases; bases outside gene matches: 7. In germline, CDR1 is SGDLS, CDR2 YYNGEE. This CDR3 is 15 amino acids long. The CDR3: CASSSRTGKQETQYF. The CDR3 nucleotides read TGTGCCAGCAGCTCACGGACAGGGAAGCAAGAGACCCAGTACTTC.

The gene calls are TRBV12-5 and TRBJ1-3; D remains unclear. Per germline, CDR1 LGHNT and CDR2 FRNRAP. The ends were cut back, 1 base at V and 7 bases at J, with 11 bases in the middle. CDR3 length: 14 amino acids. The CDR3 nucleotides read TGTGCTAGTGGTTTGGGCCCCGCCGGGAACACCATATATTTT. Translated, it gives CASGLGPAGNTIYF.

This clone was picked up a small number of times. The V call is TRBV19, the J call TRBJ1-1; D unclear. The V gene lost 7 bases and the J gene lost 3 bases, with 12 bases spanning the gap. Germline V gene lookup returns CDR1 LNHDA and CDR2 SQIVND (reference sequence). There are 13 residues in the CDR3. The CDR3 loop is CASNNARHTEAFF. DNA for the CDR3: TGTGCCAGTAATAATGCGCGGCACACTGAAGCTTTCTTT.

V is TRBV6-4 and J is TRBJ2-3, with D possibly being TRBD2 (5 bases). Per the germline V gene, CDR1 is MRHNA and CDR2 is SNTAGT. V was pared by 5 bases and J by 0 bases, with 12 bases between. CDR3 length: 15 amino acids. Written as DNA, the CDR3 is TGTGCCAGCAGTCGGGAAGCCTCTAGCACAGATACGCAGTATTTT. Its protein is CASSREASSTDTQYF.

Concerning this clone: One end of the junction fails to match germline, which may point to a read error. Other DNA sequences in this specimen translate into the identical CDR3. This rearrangement joins TRBV7-8 to TRBJ2-1; TRBD2 agrees at 11 bases. This CDR3 has 14 amino acids. Germline CDR1 reads SGHVS; CDR2 reads FQNEAQ. CDR3 in amino acids: CASSVAGGGNEQFF. DNA for the CDR3: TGTGCCAGCAGCGTAGCGGGAGGGGGAAATGAGCAGTTCTTC.

This clone was recorded once. The chain is built from TRBV4-2 and TRBJ2-1, with TRBD2 matching 8 bases. The CDR3 runs 16 residues. J lost 5 bases, V lost 1 base, and 7 bases had no gene match. Germline assignment: CDR1 LGHNA and CDR2 YNFKEQ. CDR3 protein: CASSQVGTRPHNEQFF. The CDR3 coding sequence is TGTGCCAGCAGCCAAGTTGGGACTAGGCCACACAATGAGCAGTTCTTC.

The rearrangement uses TRBV27 and TRBJ2-3; D is undetermined. The CDR3 extends over 16 amino acids. The V and J ends lost 4 bases and 2 bases respectively, with 16 bases between them. The germline V gene has CDR1 MNHEY and CDR2 SMNVEV (reference sequence). The CDR3 loop reads CASSSILTSPTDTQYF. The CDR3 DNA sequence: TGTGCCAGCAGTTCCATTTTGACGTCCCCCACAGATACGCAGTATTTT.

The chain links TRBV18 to TRBJ1-4, with D unclear. The CDR3 has 13 residues. The V end was cut by 2 bases, the J end by 8 bases, with 9 bases between. Germline-derived CDR1 and CDR2 are KGHSH and LQKENI. Here the CDR3 reads CASSPGVGEKLFF. The CDR3 DNA is TGTGCCAGCTCACCAGGGGTTGGGGAAAAACTGTTTTTT.

V gene TRBV4-1 combines with J gene TRBJ1-3; D remains unclear. This CDR3 is built from 14 residues. Germline V gives CDR1 MGHRA, CDR2 YSYEKL. The V end lost 0 bases, the J end lost 8 bases, and 11 bases lay between the germline ends. The CDR3: CASSQDRDLDTIYF. For the CDR3, the DNA is TGCGCCAGCAGCCAAGATCGAGATTTGGACACCATATATTTT.